One sample yielded the 27 T cell receptor beta chains listed below, sequenced in a study of T cells in localized non-small cell lung cancer. This table comes from immunoSEQ multiplex PCR, and its TCRdb copy is limited to in-frame clones, with some not included. The data show about 52,000 clones, with 86% seen just once and over 15% held by the top ten. Source: peripheral blood, taken before any cancer treatment. The source of these receptors is a male donor older than 55 with stage III squamous cell lung carcinoma.

J is TRBJ2-3 and V is TRBV6-4; D not resolved. The germline V gene encodes CDR1 MRHNA and CDR2 SNTAGT. The CDR3 covers 15 residues. Trimming shortened V by 4 bases and J by 2 bases, and 13 bases separated the two germline ends. The DNA of the CDR3 is TGTGCCAGCAGTGTGAAGGGCGCCTACACAGATACGCAGTATTTT. Encoded protein: CASSVKGAYTDTQYF.

Turning to this clone: Sequence at one end of the junction differs from germline and may be a read error. The chain carries TRBV6-1 and TRBJ2-7, with D perhaps matching TRBD1 (6 bases). Germline lookup yields CDR1 MNHNS and CDR2 SASEGT. The CDR3 spans 12 residues. CDR3 protein: CASSEGGYEQYF. The CDR3 DNA is TGTGCCAGCAGCGAAGGGGGCTACGAGCAGTACTTC.

This clone was detected once. The chain recombines TRBV9 with TRBJ2-5; D may be TRBD1 (6 bases). V was clipped by 3 bases and J by 3 bases, with 15 bases between them. CDR1 is SGDLS, CDR2 YYNGEE, per germline. The CDR3 is 15 residues long. The DNA for the CDR3 is TGTGCCAGCAGCGAGATGACAGGTTCCGAAGAGACCCAGTACTTC. It is translated as CASSEMTGSEETQYF.

The rearrangement uses TRBV30 and TRBJ1-5; possibly TRBD1 for D (6 bases). From germline, CDR1 is GTSNPN and CDR2 SVGIG (reference sequence). The CDR3 covers 15 residues. V gave up 1 base and J gave up 7 bases, with 17 bases separating them. The chain's CDR3 is CAWSGGRGVSQPQHF. The CDR3 coding sequence is TGTGCCTGGAGTGGGGGGAGGGGGGTGAGCCAGCCCCAGCATTTT.

The rearrangement uses TRBV19 and TRBJ2-1, with TRBD2 identical over 13 bases. V trimming: 1 base; J trimming: 10 bases; junction bases outside the gene matches: 7. The CDR3 loop spans 16 amino acids. Per germline, CDR1 LNHDA and CDR2 SQIVND (reference sequence). The CDR3 DNA follows: TGTGCCAGTAGTATAGGAGGGGGACTAGCGGGGCAGGAGCAGTTCTTC. Residues: CASSIGGGLAGQEQFF.

The chain is built from TRBV7-2 and TRBJ2-7; 8 bases fit TRBD2. The CDR3 contains 13 residues. The junction had 4 bases not matched to a gene; V was cut back by 1 base and J by 8 bases. In germline, CDR1 is SGHTA, CDR2 FQGNSA. For the CDR3, the DNA is TGTGCCAGCAGCTTAGGCGGGGGGACGCAGCAGTACTTC. Translated, it gives CASSLGGGTQQYF.

This sequence joins TRBV7-2 and TRBJ2-3; a possible D gene is TRBD1 (6 bases). The germline V gene encodes CDR1 SGHTA and CDR2 FQGNSA. This CDR3 spans 16 amino acids. Trimming took off 2 bases at V and 1 base at J, with 13 bases between the two ends. The CDR3 spells CASSLWAGAGTDTQYF. The CDR3 DNA reads TGTGCCAGCAGCTTATGGGCAGGGGCAGGCACAGATACGCAGTATTTT.

The rearrangement joins TRBV21-1 to TRBJ2-1. TRBV21-1 is termed a pseudogene. The CDR3 length is 15 residues. The CDR3 nucleotides are TGTGCCAGCAGCAAAACTGACCCGAGGGCTAGGGGAAAGTTCTTC. This codes for CASSKTDPRARGKFF.

This clone was recorded once. The rearrangement links TRBV5-8 to TRBJ2-3; 12 bases agree with TRBD1. There are 15 residues in the CDR3. V lost 4 bases, J lost 6 bases, and 6 bases stayed unmatched. The germline gives CDR1 SGHTS, CDR2 YDEGEE. CDR3 bases: TGTGCCAGCAGCGTGCCGGGACAGGGGGCGGATACGCAGTATTTT. This gives the protein CASSVPGQGADTQYF. The whole variable domain, remainder taken from reference TRBV5-8 and TRBJ2-3, is EAGVTQSPTHLIKTRGQQATLRCSPISGHTSVYWYQQALGLGLQFLLWYDEGEERNRGNFPPRFSGRQFPNYSSELNVNALELEDSALYLCASSVPGQGADTQYFGPGTRLTVL.

The chain uses TRBV7-9 and TRBJ1-5; D is unclear. Germline loops: CDR1 SEHNR, CDR2 FQNEAQ (reference sequence). Trimming removed 6 bases from V and 0 bases from J, with 9 bases in between. The CDR3 runs to 14 residues. The CDR3 nucleotides are TGTGCCAGCAGTTCGACGGGTAGCAATCAGCCCCAGCATTTT. The encoded protein is CASSSTGSNQPQHF.

This rearrangement joins TRBV18 to TRBJ2-7, with 14 bases identical to TRBD2. The CDR3 is made up of 15 amino acids. Germline CDR1 KGHSH, CDR2 LQKENI. V shed 3 bases and J 4 bases; nucleotides not matched to a gene: 2. The CDR3: CASSPGLAGVYEQYF. Here the CDR3 DNA reads TGTGCCAGCTCACCGGGACTAGCGGGAGTATACGAGCAGTACTTC.

This chain joins TRBV27 and TRBJ1-5; unclear D gene. The CDR3 has 14 residues. V lost 4 bases, J lost 4 bases, and 11 bases lay in between. Germline assignment: CDR1 MNHEY and CDR2 SMNVEV (reference sequence). CDR3 loop: CASSSRITNQPQHF. For the CDR3, the DNA is TGTGCCAGCAGTTCCAGAATAACTAATCAGCCCCAGCATTTT.

The genes are TRBV7-9 and TRBJ1-6; D is unclear. CDR1 and CDR2 from the germline V gene are SEHNR and FQNEAQ (reference sequence). V gave up 5 bases and J gave up 10 bases, with 21 bases separating them. The CDR3 is made up of 16 amino acids. CDR3 in DNA: TGTGCCAGCAGCATACGGTTACCCGGAGGGAGCTCACCCCTCCACTTT. As protein: CASSIRLPGGSSPLHF.

The chain uses TRBV7-9 and TRBJ2-3; 7 bases match TRBD1. Germline lookup yields CDR1 SEHNR and CDR2 FQNEAQ (reference sequence). This CDR3 comprises 14 residues. V was clipped by 7 bases and J by 0 bases; unmatched bases: 4. The DNA for the CDR3 is TGTGCCAGCACCAAACAGGGGAGCACAGATACGCAGTATTTT. Translated, it gives CASTKQGSTDTQYF.

This sequence joins TRBV4-3 and TRBJ2-7, with unresolved D. Germline V gives CDR1 LGHNA, CDR2 YSLEER. Trimming stripped 2 bases from V and 0 bases from J, with 8 bases between. The CDR3 has 14 amino acids. DNA for the CDR3: TGCGCCAGCAGCCAAAGAAGCAGCTCCTACGAGCAGTACTTC. Its protein product is CASSQRSSSYEQYF.

The chain combines TRBV7-9 with TRBJ2-3; D unresolved. The CDR3 is made up of 12 amino acids. From germline, CDR1 is SEHNR and CDR2 FQNEAQ (reference sequence). The ends were cut back, 5 bases at V and 2 bases at J, with 5 bases in the middle. The chain's CDR3 is CASSPITDTQYF. CDR3 coding DNA: TGTGCCAGCAGCCCTATCACAGATACGCAGTATTTT. The complete variable domain, with remaining parts taken from reference TRBV7-9 and TRBJ2-3, reads DTGVSQNPRHKITKRGQNVTFRCDPISEHNRLYWYRQTLGQGPEFLTYFQNEAQLEKSRLLSDRFSAERPKGSFSTLEIQRTEQGDSAMYLCASSPITDTQYFGPGTRLTVL.

J is TRBJ1-1 and V is TRBV5-1; D uncertain. The CDR3 has 13 residues. The germline V gene has CDR1 SGHRS and CDR2 YFSETQ. V was cut by 0 bases and J by 10 bases, with 13 bases left in between. CDR3 in amino acids: CASSLERAERAFF. For the CDR3, the DNA is TGCGCCAGCAGCTTGGAACGAGCAGAAAGAGCTTTCTTT.

The chain links TRBV5-1 to TRBJ2-5; the match to TRBD2 covers 8 bases. The germline V gene has CDR1 SGHRS and CDR2 YFSETQ. The V gene end was trimmed by 5 bases and the J gene end by 10 bases; junction bases not matched to a gene: 10. This CDR3 has 13 amino acids. The CDR3 nucleotides read TGCGCCAGCAGTCCCGGGGGGGTGTCGTTCCAGTACTTC. Protein sequence: CASSPGGVSFQYF.

This chain links TRBV18 with TRBJ1-1, with D hard to call. CDR1 is KGHSH and CDR2 is LQKENI in the germline V gene. The CDR3 loop spans 13 amino acids. Between the trimmed V and J ends, which lost 2 bases and 3 bases, there was a span of 7 bases. Here the CDR3 DNA reads TGTGCCAGCTCACCAGATTTGGACACTGAAGCTTTCTTT. Residues: CASSPDLDTEAFF.

The V and J genes are TRBV5-1 and TRBJ1-3; the D gene is possibly TRBD1 (5 bases). Germline assignment: CDR1 SGHRS and CDR2 YFSETQ. The CDR3 loop spans 16 amino acids. Trimming removed 3 bases at V and 1 base at J, with 14 bases between. The CDR3 is CASSSYQGGSGNTIYF. The CDR3 DNA follows: TGCGCCAGCAGCTCCTATCAGGGTGGATCTGGAAACACCATATATTTT.

The DNA of the CDR3 is TGTGCCAGCAGCCCAACCGGGACAGGGGGCGTCACTGAAGCTTTCTTT. Residues: CASSPTGTGGVTEAFF. The V gene is TRBV5-6, the J gene TRBJ1-1, with 12 bases identical to TRBD1. V lost 4 bases to trimming and J lost 4 bases; unmatched junction nucleotides: 8. Germline CDR1 reads SGHDT; CDR2 reads YYEEEE. The CDR3 totals 16 residues.

The DNA for the CDR3 is TGTGCCAGCAGCTTGGCACAAGAGACCCAGTACTTC. This sequence encodes CASSLAQETQYF. The genes are TRBV5-6 and TRBJ2-5; D not certain. The CDR3 runs 12 residues. The germline CDR1 and CDR2 sequences are SGHDT and YYEEEE. V lost 0 bases to trimming and J lost 2 bases, with 2 bases between them.

The rearrangement links TRBV6-6 to TRBJ2-5, with D unresolved. Trimming left V 6 bases short and J 5 bases short, with 16 bases between. The V gene's germline CDR1 is MNHNY and CDR2 SVGAGI (reference sequence). The CDR3 contains 14 residues. The CDR3 DNA reads as TGTGCCAGCAGCGATACAGAGTTTTGGGAGACCCAGTACTTC. Its translation is CASSDTEFWETQYF.

This clone was recorded only once. This chain uses TRBV28 with TRBJ2-7; 9 bases fit TRBD1. This CDR3 has 14 residues. V was clipped by 6 bases and J by 6 bases; unmatched bases: 9. The germline V gene has CDR1 MDHEN and CDR2 SYDVKM. In nucleotides, the CDR3 is TGTGCCAGCAGCCCATCCGGGACAGGGTTCGAGCAGTACTTC. Its translation: CASSPSGTGFEQYF.

By share, this clone counts as medium-sized. CDR3 sequence reads: CASSYQDYPEQYF. The CDR3 DNA reads as TGTGCCAGCAGTTACCAGGACTATCCCGAGCAGTACTTC. The chain uses TRBV6-6 and TRBJ2-7, with a weak D call TRBD2 (6 bases). This CDR3 spans 13 amino acids. V was cut by 2 bases and J by 6 bases, with 11 bases left in between. CDR1 MNHNY and CDR2 SVGAGI come from the germline V gene (reference sequence).

The V gene is TRBV11-2, the J gene TRBJ2-5; tentatively, D is TRBD1 (6 bases). CDR3 length: 15 amino acids. V was pared by 5 bases and J by 0 bases, with 13 bases between. Germline CDR1 reads SGHAT; CDR2 reads FQNNGV. The CDR3 bases are TGTGCCAGCAGCCGCCTGGGGGCAGACCAAGAGACCCAGTACTTC. Translation gives CASSRLGADQETQYF.

The V and J genes are TRBV25-1 and TRBJ2-5; TRBD2 is a possible D gene (5 bases). The V and J ends lost 3 bases and 1 base respectively, with 21 bases between them. Germline V lookup: CDR1 MGHDK, CDR2 SYGVNS. The CDR3 loop spans 18 amino acids. The CDR3 is CASSDIGFLRTSQETQYF. The CDR3 DNA sequence: TGTGCCAGCAGTGACATTGGCTTCCTACGGACTTCCCAAGAGACCCAGTACTTC. Supplemented by reference TRBV25-1 and TRBJ2-5, the full variable domain reads EADIYQTPRYLVIGTGKKITLECSQTMGHDKMYWYQQDPGMELHLIHYSYGVNSTEKGDLSSESTVSRIRTEHFPLTLESARPSHTSQYLCASSDIGFLRTSQETQYFGPGTRLLVL.